The 20 T cell receptor beta chains presented below share a single source sample, sequenced in a study of cytotoxic CD8 clonotypes in ibrutinib-treated CLL. Clones were sequenced by immunoSEQ multiplex PCR, and TCRdb holds only the in-frame ones, with some missing. Of 12,000 or so clones in the sample, 81% were seen once. Sequencing was performed on PBMCs, taken at disease progression, from a patient treated with ibrutinib. These receptors all come from a human donor with chronic lymphocytic leukemia.

V gene TRBV19 combines with J gene TRBJ2-7; tentatively, D is TRBD1 (5 bases). The CDR3 is 14 amino acids. V was trimmed by 5 bases and J by 4 bases, leaving 15 bases between them. Germline lookup yields CDR1 LNHDA and CDR2 SQIVND (reference sequence). CDR3 DNA: TGTGCCAGTAGTTCCCCAGGGAATTTGTACGAGCAGTACTTC. Its translation is CASSSPGNLYEQYF.

Only a few counts were recorded for this clone. CDR3 region: CASSLESGGEYSNQPQHF. In DNA form, the CDR3 reads TGTGCCAGCAGCTTAGAGTCAGGGGGAGAATATAGCAATCAGCCCCAGCATTTT. The chain carries TRBV7-8 and TRBJ1-5, with 7 bases that match TRBD1. Germline loops: CDR1 SGHVS, CDR2 FQNEAQ. The ends lost 1 base at V and 0 bases at J; junction bases unmatched: 9. This CDR3 is built from 18 residues.

The chain has TRBV5-4 and TRBJ2-5; 8 bases match TRBD2. The ends lost 2 bases at V and 5 bases at J; junction bases unmatched: 5. Germline CDR1 is SGHNT and CDR2 is YYREEE (reference sequence). The length of the CDR3 is 14 residues. CDR3 in DNA: TGTGCCAGCAGCTTCACCGGGGGGGAGGAGACCCAGTACTTC. Translated: CASSFTGGEETQYF. The entire variable domain, with the rest obtained from reference TRBV5-4 and TRBJ2-5, is as follows: ETGVTQSPTHLIKTRGQQVTLRCSSQSGHNTVSWYQQALGQGPQFIFQYYREEENGRGNFPPRFSGLQFPNYSSELNVNALELDDSALYLCASSFTGGEETQYFGPGTRLLVL.

The CDR3 loop is CASSQESSGRPPTDTQYF. The DNA of the CDR3 is TGTGCCAGCAGCCAAGAGTCTAGCGGGAGGCCCCCCACAGATACGCAGTATTTT. The chain employs TRBV4-2 and TRBJ2-3; TRBD2 matches at 11 bases. The CDR3 contains 18 residues. V shed 0 bases and J 2 bases; nucleotides not matched to a gene: 7. Germline CDR1 reads LGHNA; CDR2 reads YNFKEQ.

The genes are TRBV10-1 and TRBJ2-2; D call uncertain. The V gene's germline CDR1 is WNHNN and CDR2 SYGVQD (reference sequence). V was pared by 0 bases and J by 1 base, with 6 bases between. CDR3 length equals 15 residues. The CDR3 nucleotides are TGCGCCAGCAGTGAGTCGGCAGAGAACACCGGGGAGCTGTTTTTT. This codes for CASSESAENTGELFF.

V gene TRBV6-6 combines with J gene TRBJ2-7; 11 nucleotides line up with TRBD1. Per the germline V gene, CDR1 is MNHNY and CDR2 is SVGAGI (reference sequence). This CDR3 is built from 16 residues. Trimming at V came to 4 bases and at J to 3 bases, leaving 8 bases not matched to a gene. The CDR3 sequence is CASSLPGQGVRYEQYF. CDR3 bases: TGTGCCAGCAGTTTACCGGGACAGGGGGTCCGCTACGAGCAGTACTTC.

The rearrangement links TRBV11-2 to TRBJ2-7; 7 positions match TRBD2. Germline V gene lookup returns CDR1 SGHAT and CDR2 FQNNGV. CDR3 size: 16 residues. Trimming cost V 5 bases and J 0 bases; bases outside gene matches: 10. CDR3 sequence (DNA): TGTGCCAGCAGCCCCCTAGCAGGGACTACCTCCTACGAGCAGTACTTC. Protein sequence: CASSPLAGTTSYEQYF.

The chain couples TRBV25-1 to TRBJ2-1; the match to TRBD1 covers 8 bases. Trimming at V came to 6 bases and at J to 9 bases, leaving 16 bases not matched to a gene. CDR1 is MGHDK and CDR2 is SYGVNS in the germline V gene. This CDR3 is 16 amino acids long. CDR3 in amino acids: CASSDPSGTGVVEQFF. The CDR3 DNA reads as TGTGCCAGCAGCGACCCTTCCGGGACAGGAGTCGTTGAGCAGTTCTTC.

In this sample, this clone turned up a few times. The J gene is TRBJ2-5, the V gene TRBV7-3; D gene ambiguous. The CDR3 is 13 amino acids. Trimming took off 4 bases at V and 2 bases at J, with 8 bases between the two ends. Germline values: CDR1 SGHTA, CDR2 FQGTGA. CDR3 sequence: CASSSQSQETQYF. The CDR3 DNA follows: TGTGCCAGCAGCTCCCAGAGTCAAGAGACCCAGTACTTC. Complete variable domain (other parts from reference TRBV7-3 and TRBJ2-5): GAGVSQTPSNKVTEKGKYVELRCDPISGHTALYWYRQSLGQGPEFLIYFQGTGAADDSGLPNDRFFAVRPEGSVSTLKIQRTERGDSAVYLCASSSQSQETQYFGPGTRLLVL.

This clone was seen only once. This chain links TRBV6-6 with TRBJ2-5, with D unresolved. V lost 0 bases and J lost 5, with 4 bases in between. CDR3 size: 12 residues. The V gene's germline CDR1 is MNHNY and CDR2 SVGAGI (reference sequence). CDR3 region: CASSYSEETQYF. As DNA, the CDR3 is TGTGCCAGCAGTTACTCGGAGGAGACCCAGTACTTC.

The chain combines TRBV28 with TRBJ1-1; maybe TRBD1 (6 bases). Germline loops: CDR1 MDHEN, CDR2 SYDVKM. CDR3 length: 15 residues. V was clipped by 7 bases and J by 4 bases, with 19 bases between them. CDR3 residues: CASTQPGAGSTEAFF. For the CDR3, the DNA is TGTGCCAGCACCCAACCAGGGGCGGGAAGCACTGAAGCTTTCTTT.

V gene TRBV6-5 combines with J gene TRBJ2-5; D gene uncertain. V gave up 2 bases and J gave up 4 bases, with 8 bases separating them. Germline V gene data show CDR1 as MNHEY and CDR2 as SVGAGI. The CDR3 runs to 13 residues. The CDR3 is CASSYRIRETQYF. The DNA of the CDR3 is TGTGCCAGCAGTTACCGTATACGAGAGACCCAGTACTTC.

This chain joins TRBV5-1 and TRBJ1-4; 7 bases line up with TRBD1. The J segment lost 7 bases and the V segment lost 2 bases, leaving 8 bases of the junction unmatched. This CDR3 spans 15 amino acids. CDR1 is SGHRS, CDR2 YFSETQ, per germline. This CDR3 is CASSFSGTVGEKLFF. DNA for the CDR3: TGCGCCAGCAGCTTCTCCGGGACAGTAGGTGAAAAACTGTTTTTT.

V gene TRBV9 combines with J gene TRBJ2-1; tentatively, D is TRBD2 (6 bases). CDR1 SGDLS and CDR2 YYNGEE come from the germline V gene. V lost 0 bases to trimming and J lost 8 bases, with 18 bases between them. The CDR3 contains 16 residues. CDR3 region: CASSVEGSGPRYEQFF. The DNA of the CDR3 is TGTGCCAGCAGCGTAGAGGGTAGCGGCCCCCGGTATGAGCAGTTCTTC.

The rearrangement uses TRBV6-1 and TRBJ1-1; no definite D call. Per the germline V gene, CDR1 is MNHNS and CDR2 is SASEGT. V lost 3 bases to trimming and J lost 9 bases, with 8 bases between them. The CDR3 runs to 11 residues. The CDR3 bases are TGTGCCAGCAGTGAGGCTGGAAAAGCTTTCTTT. It specifies CASSEAGKAFF.

This rearrangement joins TRBV29-1 to TRBJ1-1; a weak D match, TRBD1 (5 bases). CDR3 length: 14 amino acids. Trimming took 5 bases from V and 0 from J, leaving 13 bases between them. Per germline, CDR1 SQVTM and CDR2 ANQGSEA. This chain's CDR3 is CSVYVGGMNTEAFF. As DNA, the CDR3 is TGCAGCGTTTACGTGGGGGGTATGAACACTGAAGCTTTCTTT.

The rearrangement uses TRBV30 and TRBJ2-6; D remains unclear. The germline V and J ends were trimmed by 1 base and 3 bases, with 10 bases remaining between them. The CDR3 is 15 amino acids. Germline CDR1 reads GTSNPN; CDR2 reads SVGIG (reference sequence). CDR3 DNA: TGTGCCTGGAGTGGCAGGCTGGGTGGGGCCAACGTCCTGACTTTC. Protein product: CAWSGRLGGANVLTF.

Concerning this clone: The junction shows a germline mismatch at one end, possibly a read error. The V and J genes are TRBV7-7 and TRBJ2-5; TRBD1 aligns across 9 bases. The CDR3 length is 16 residues. Germline assignment: CDR1 SSHAT and CDR2 FNYEAQ (reference sequence). The CDR3 sequence: CASSPGTGRVGETQYF. The CDR3 DNA reads TGTGCTAGCAGTCCCGGGACAGGGAGAGTAGGAGAGACCCAGTACTTC.

CDR3 bases: TGTGCCAGCTCACCAGGCCCAGGGGGGAACACTGAAGCTTTCTTT. This encodes CASSPGPGGNTEAFF. The rearrangement links TRBV18 to TRBJ1-1; 7 bases match TRBD1. The CDR3 contains 15 residues. V was clipped by 2 bases and J by 1 base; unmatched bases: 4. Germline V lookup: CDR1 KGHSH, CDR2 LQKENI.

The rearrangement uses TRBV19 and TRBJ2-1, with D perhaps given as TRBD1 or TRBD2 (5 bases each). The germline CDR1 and CDR2 sequences are LNHDA and SQIVND (reference sequence). The CDR3 runs to 13 residues. Deletions cut 6 bases from V and 8 bases from J, with 14 bases between. The CDR3, as DNA: TGTGCCAGTAGCGTCAGGGTGGGAGATGAGCAGTTCTTC. It specifies CASSVRVGDEQFF.